This TCR beta chain was found in a study of blood T cell repertoires in COVID-19. The method was immunoSEQ multiplex PCR; TCRdb's version includes in-frame clones alone and lacks a portion of them. The sample contains about 350,000 clones, more than 70% of which appear only once. V was clipped by 0 bases and J by 7 bases, with 11 bases between them. CDR3 size: 15 residues. Germline CDR1 reads SGHTS; CDR2 reads YDEGEE. The rearrangement joins TRBV5-8 to TRBJ1-6; D uncertain. The source is a woman aged 55 to 70 with COVID-19, enrolled during active disease. Material for sequencing was peripheral blood. CDR3 bases: TGTGCCAGCAGCTTGGAATGGGCGGGGAATTCACCCCTCCACTTT. This translates into CASSLEWAGNSPLHF.